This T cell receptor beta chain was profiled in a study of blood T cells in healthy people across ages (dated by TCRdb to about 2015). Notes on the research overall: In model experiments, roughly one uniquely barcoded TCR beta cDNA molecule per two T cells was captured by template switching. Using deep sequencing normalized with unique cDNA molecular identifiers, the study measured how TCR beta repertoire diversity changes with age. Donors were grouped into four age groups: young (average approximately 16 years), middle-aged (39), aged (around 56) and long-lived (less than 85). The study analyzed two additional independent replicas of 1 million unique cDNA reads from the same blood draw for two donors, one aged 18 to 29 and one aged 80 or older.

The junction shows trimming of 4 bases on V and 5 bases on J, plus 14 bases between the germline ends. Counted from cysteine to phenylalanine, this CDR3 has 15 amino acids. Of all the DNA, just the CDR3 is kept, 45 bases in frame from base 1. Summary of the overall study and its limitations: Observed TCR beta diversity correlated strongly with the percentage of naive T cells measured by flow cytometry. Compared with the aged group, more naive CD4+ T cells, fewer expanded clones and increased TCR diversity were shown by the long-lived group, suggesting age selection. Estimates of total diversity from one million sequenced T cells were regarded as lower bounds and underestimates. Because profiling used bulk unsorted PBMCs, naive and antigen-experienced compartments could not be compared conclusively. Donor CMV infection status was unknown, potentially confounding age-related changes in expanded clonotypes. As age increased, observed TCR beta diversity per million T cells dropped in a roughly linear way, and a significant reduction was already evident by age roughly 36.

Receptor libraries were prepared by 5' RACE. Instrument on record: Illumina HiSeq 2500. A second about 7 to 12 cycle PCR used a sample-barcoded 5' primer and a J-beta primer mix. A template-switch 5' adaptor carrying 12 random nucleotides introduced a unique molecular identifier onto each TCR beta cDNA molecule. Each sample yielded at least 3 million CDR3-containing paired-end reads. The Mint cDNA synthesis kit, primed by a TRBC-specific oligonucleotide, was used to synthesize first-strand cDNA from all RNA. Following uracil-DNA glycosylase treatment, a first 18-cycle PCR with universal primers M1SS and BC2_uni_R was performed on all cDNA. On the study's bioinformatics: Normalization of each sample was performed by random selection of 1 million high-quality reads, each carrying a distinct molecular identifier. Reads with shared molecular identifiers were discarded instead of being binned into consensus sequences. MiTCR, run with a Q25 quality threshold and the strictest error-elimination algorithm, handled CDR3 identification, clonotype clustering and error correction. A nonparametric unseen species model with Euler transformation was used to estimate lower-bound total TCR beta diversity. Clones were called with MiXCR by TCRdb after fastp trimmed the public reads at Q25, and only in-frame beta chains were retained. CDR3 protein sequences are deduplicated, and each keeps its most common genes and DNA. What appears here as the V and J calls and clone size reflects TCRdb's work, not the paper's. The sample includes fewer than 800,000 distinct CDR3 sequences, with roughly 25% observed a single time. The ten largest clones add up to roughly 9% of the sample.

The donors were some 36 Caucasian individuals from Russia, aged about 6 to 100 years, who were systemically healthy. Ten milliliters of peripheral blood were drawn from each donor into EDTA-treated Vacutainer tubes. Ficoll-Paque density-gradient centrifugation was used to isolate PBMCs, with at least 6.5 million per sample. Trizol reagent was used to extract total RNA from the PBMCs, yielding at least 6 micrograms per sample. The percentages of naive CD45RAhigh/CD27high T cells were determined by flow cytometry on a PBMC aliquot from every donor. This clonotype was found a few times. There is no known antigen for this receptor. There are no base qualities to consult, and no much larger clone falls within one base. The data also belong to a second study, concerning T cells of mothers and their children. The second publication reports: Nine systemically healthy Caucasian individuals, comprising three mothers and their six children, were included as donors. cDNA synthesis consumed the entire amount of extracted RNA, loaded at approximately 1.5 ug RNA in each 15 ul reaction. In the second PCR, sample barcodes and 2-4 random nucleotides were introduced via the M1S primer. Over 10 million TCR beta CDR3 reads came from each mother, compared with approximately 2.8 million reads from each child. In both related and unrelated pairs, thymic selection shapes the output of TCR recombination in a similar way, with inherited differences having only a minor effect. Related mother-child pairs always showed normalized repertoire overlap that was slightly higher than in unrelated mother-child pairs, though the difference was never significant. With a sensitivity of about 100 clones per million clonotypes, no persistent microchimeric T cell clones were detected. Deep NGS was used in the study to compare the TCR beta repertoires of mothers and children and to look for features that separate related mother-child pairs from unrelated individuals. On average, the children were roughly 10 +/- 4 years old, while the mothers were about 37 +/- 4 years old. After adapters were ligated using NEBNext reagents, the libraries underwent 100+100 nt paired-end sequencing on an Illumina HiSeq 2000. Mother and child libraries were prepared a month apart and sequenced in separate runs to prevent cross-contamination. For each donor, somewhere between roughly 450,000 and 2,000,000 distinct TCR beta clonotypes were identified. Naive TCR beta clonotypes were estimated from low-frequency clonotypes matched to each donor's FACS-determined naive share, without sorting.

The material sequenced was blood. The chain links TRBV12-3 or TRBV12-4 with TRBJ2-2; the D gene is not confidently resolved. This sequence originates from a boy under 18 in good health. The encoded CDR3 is CASSSTQKRTGELFF. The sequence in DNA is TGTGCCAGCAGTTCCACACAAAAACGAACCGGGGAGCTGTTTTTT.